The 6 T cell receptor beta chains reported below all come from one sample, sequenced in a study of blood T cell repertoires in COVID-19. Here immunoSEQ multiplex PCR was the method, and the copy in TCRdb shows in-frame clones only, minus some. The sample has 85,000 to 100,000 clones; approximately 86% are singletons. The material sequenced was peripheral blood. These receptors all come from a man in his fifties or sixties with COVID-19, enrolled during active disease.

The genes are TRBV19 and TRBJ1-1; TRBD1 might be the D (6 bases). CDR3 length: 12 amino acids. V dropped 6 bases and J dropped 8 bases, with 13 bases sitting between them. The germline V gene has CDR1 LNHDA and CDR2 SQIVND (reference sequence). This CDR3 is CASRLQGNEAFF. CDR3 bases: TGTGCCAGTAGATTACAGGGCAACGAAGCTTTCTTT.

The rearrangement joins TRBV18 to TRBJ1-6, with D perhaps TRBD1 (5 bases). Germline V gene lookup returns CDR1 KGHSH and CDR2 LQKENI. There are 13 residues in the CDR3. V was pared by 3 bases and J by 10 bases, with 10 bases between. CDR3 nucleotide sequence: TGTGCCAGCTCACCTCAGGGTTACTCACCCCTCCACTTT. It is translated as CASSPQGYSPLHF.

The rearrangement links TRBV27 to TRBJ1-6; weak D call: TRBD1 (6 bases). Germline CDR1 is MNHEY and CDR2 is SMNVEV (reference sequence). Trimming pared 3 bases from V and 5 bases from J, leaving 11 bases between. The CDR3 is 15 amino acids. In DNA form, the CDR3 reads TGTGCCAGCAGTTTCGGGACAATTGATAATTCACCCCTCCACTTT. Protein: CASSFGTIDNSPLHF.

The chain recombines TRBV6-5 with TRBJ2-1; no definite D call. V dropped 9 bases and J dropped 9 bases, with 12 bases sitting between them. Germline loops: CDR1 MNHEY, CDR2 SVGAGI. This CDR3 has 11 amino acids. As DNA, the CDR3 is TGTGCCAGTTTTATGCGAGGTGAGCAGTTCTTC. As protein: CASFMRGEQFF.

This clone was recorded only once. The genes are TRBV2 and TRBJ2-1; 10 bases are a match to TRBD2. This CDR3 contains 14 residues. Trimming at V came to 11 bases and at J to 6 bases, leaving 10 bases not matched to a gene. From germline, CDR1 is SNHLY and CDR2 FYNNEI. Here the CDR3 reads CAQYSSGGPNEQFF. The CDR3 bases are TGTGCCCAGTATTCTAGCGGGGGCCCCAATGAGCAGTTCTTC.

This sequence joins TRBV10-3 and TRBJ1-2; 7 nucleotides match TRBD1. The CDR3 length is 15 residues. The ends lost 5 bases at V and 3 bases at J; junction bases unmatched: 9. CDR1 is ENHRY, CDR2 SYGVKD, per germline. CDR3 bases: TGTGCCATCAGTCCAGCAGGGGGATTAGACTATGGCTACACCTTC. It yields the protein CAISPAGGLDYGYTF.